A single sample is the source of the 3 T cell receptor beta chains below, sequenced in a study of blood T cell repertoires in COVID-19. The assay was immunoSEQ multiplex PCR, and TCRdb's table has in-frame clones only and misses some. The table has approximately 180,000 clones, over 60% seen once; the top ten hold about 25%. Material for sequencing was peripheral blood. The receptors were sampled from a woman aged 65 to 85 with acute or convalescent COVID-19.

This clone was observed once. This chain joins TRBV5-1 and TRBJ1-5; no firm D call. The germline V gene encodes CDR1 SGHRS and CDR2 YFSETQ. The CDR3 is 13 amino acids. The V end lost 7 bases, the J end lost 1 base, and 9 bases lay between the germline ends. The CDR3, as DNA: TGCGCCAGCGCACGGGAAAGCAATCAGCCCCAGCATTTT. Amino acid sequence: CASARESNQPQHF.

The genes are TRBV7-2 and TRBJ1-4; no firm D call. Germline lookup yields CDR1 SGHTA and CDR2 FQGNSA. V dropped 2 bases and J dropped 2 bases, with 12 bases sitting between them. CDR3 length: 16 residues. CDR3 DNA sequence: TGTGCCAGCAGCTTAAACGGCGGTTATACTAATGAAAAACTGTTTTTT. Amino acids: CASSLNGGYTNEKLFF.

The chain is built from TRBV7-3 and TRBJ2-5; no clear D. The CDR3 spans 13 residues. Germline V CDR1 and CDR2: SGHTA, FQGTGA. V lost 1 base to trimming and J lost 4 bases, with 7 bases between them. The CDR3 loop is CASSLSSRETQYF. As DNA, the CDR3 is TGTGCCAGCAGCTTAAGTTCGAGAGAGACCCAGTACTTC.